These T cell receptor beta chains were read from a single sample in a study of blood T cell repertoires in COVID-19. Produced via immunoSEQ multiplex PCR; TCRdb's table is partial and in-frame only. The sample yields roughly 200,000 clones, around 85% seen once. The sample was PBMCs or T cells enriched from blood (not recorded which). Every receptor here comes from a man in his forties who had recovered from COVID-19. The CDR3 runs from the conserved cysteine through the conserved F or W. The D gene is left open where the match is weak. Clone size is stated in some rows and not others, as once, few, many or a class when expanded.

D	V	J	size	CDR3	DNA
TRBD1	TRBV11-3	TRBJ1-2	NA	CASSPRGDRPSYGYTF	TGTGCCAGCAGCCCCAGAGGGGACAGGCCATCCTATGGCTACACCTTC
TRBD1	TRBV27	TRBJ2-1	NA	CASSLSWDRANEQFF	TGTGCCAGCAGCCTCTCTTGGGACAGAGCAAATGAGCAGTTCTTC
NA	TRBV3-1/TRBV3-2	TRBJ1-2	NA	CASSLQGLRNYGYTF	TGTGCCAGCAGCCTTCAGGGTCTTCGTAACTATGGCTACACCTTC
TRBD1	TRBV7-9	TRBJ2-7	NA	CASSFTGVSYEQYF	TGTGCCAGCAGCTTCACAGGGGTTTCCTACGAGCAGTACTTC
NA	TRBV29-1	TRBJ2-7	NA	CSVAQGGDEQYF	TGCAGCGTTGCGCAAGGGGGGGACGAGCAGTACTTC
NA	TRBV5-4	TRBJ1-2	NA	CASAQGAAANYGYTF	TGTGCCAGCGCCCAAGGGGCGGCCGCTAACTATGGCTACACCTTC
NA	TRBV2	TRBJ1-5	NA	CASRDTGSRGPQHF	TGTGCCAGCAGAGATACAGGGAGCCGGGGGCCCCAGCATTTT
TRBD2	TRBV11-3	TRBJ2-7	NA	CASSVSGSFPEQYF	TGTGCCAGCAGCGTGAGCGGGAGTTTTCCCGAGCAGTACTTC
TRBD1	TRBV28	TRBJ1-5	NA	CASRPTGGEIQPQHF	TGTGCCAGCAGACCAACAGGGGGAGAGATTCAGCCCCAGCATTTT
TRBD1	TRBV2	TRBJ1-2	NA	CASSGGQGNYGYTF	TGTGCCAGCAGTGGGGGACAGGGGAACTATGGCTACACCTTC
NA	TRBV11-2	TRBJ2-7	once	CASSARYEQYF	TGTGCCAGCAGCGCTCGGTACGAGCAGTACTTC
NA	TRBV4-1	TRBJ1-2	NA	CASSQTLGDFLEGYTF	TGCGCCAGCAGCCAGACCCTGGGGGACTTCTTGGAGGGCTACACCTTC
TRBD2	TRBV13	TRBJ2-4	NA	CASSLKIAGGPLAKNIQYF	TGTGCCAGCAGCCTAAAGATCGCGGGGGGCCCCTTAGCCAAAAACATTCAGTACTTC
TRBD2	TRBV24-1	TRBJ2-1	NA	CATSDLMAGGLDEQFF	TGTGCCACCAGTGATTTGATGGCGGGGGGGCTCGATGAGCAGTTCTTC
NA	TRBV28	TRBJ2-5	NA	CATRNGETQYF	TGTGCCACCCGAAACGGAGAGACCCAGTACTTC
TRBD1	TRBV30	TRBJ1-1	NA	CAWAGGFVAFF	TGTGCCTGGGCAGGGGGCTTTGTAGCTTTCTTT
NA	TRBV5-1	TRBJ2-3	many	CASSFWGVKDEGSKDTQYF	TGCGCCAGCAGCTTCTGGGGTGTGAAGGACGAGGGTTCCAAAGATACGCAGTATTTT
TRBD1	TRBV3-1/TRBV3-2	TRBJ2-7	NA	CASSQAKGQGYEQYF	TGTGCCAGCAGCCAGGCTAAAGGACAGGGCTACGAGCAGTACTTC
TRBD2	TRBV30	TRBJ2-3	once	CAWSAGGGGTDTQYF	TGTGCCTGGAGTGCCGGGGGAGGGGGCACAGATACGCAGTATTTT
NA	TRBV6-5	TRBJ1-3	NA	CASGARGAGNTIYF	TGTGCCAGCGGGGCCAGGGGCGCCGGAAACACCATATATTTT